A single sample gave rise to the 26 T cell receptor beta chains below, sequenced in a study of radiation and T cells in renal cell carcinoma. Sample time point: blood 2 weeks post-SBRT. Treatment meaning: 15 Gy SBRT to primary tumor, nephrectomy 4 weeks later. Sequenced by immunoSEQ multiplex PCR; TCRdb stores in-frame clones only, minus some. The sample contains over 60,000 clones, just over 85% of which appear only once. This sample comprised blood, obtained from a patient whose treatment included radiotherapy and nephrectomy. These receptors were obtained from a woman in her forties or fifties with renal cell carcinoma.

The chain has TRBV28 and TRBJ1-1, with unresolved D. Trimming removed 5 bases at V and 5 bases at J, with 15 bases between. Germline CDR1 and CDR2: MDHEN and SYDVKM. The CDR3 consists of 14 residues. CDR3 in DNA: TGTGCCAGCAGTCCTCTTCGGGGTCAAACTGAAGCTTTCTTT. It specifies CASSPLRGQTEAFF.

This clone was recorded once. The CDR3 DNA is TGTGCCAGCTCACAGGGACAGGGGCCCTACGAGCAGTACTTC. This gives the protein CASSQGQGPYEQYF. This chain joins TRBV18 and TRBJ2-7; 10 bases align to TRBD1. Germline CDR1 KGHSH, CDR2 LQKENI. Trimming cost V 4 bases and J 2 bases; bases outside gene matches: 2. This CDR3 spans 14 amino acids.

The chain recombines TRBV6-1 with TRBJ2-7; 9 nucleotides agree with TRBD1. Trimming removed 10 bases from V and 7 bases from J; junction bases left unmatched: 14. CDR3 length equals 14 residues. CDR1 MNHNS and CDR2 SASEGT come from the germline V gene. The CDR3: CATDRGASLYEQYF. For the CDR3, the DNA is TGTGCCACGGACAGGGGCGCCTCTCTTTATGAGCAGTACTTC.

V usage is TRBV4-3 and J usage is TRBJ2-3; D not certain. From germline, CDR1 is LGHNA and CDR2 YSLEER. The CDR3 totals 15 residues. With 3 bases removed from V and 3 bases from J, the gap between germline ends came to 13 bases. CDR3 in DNA: TGCGCCAGCAGCCACCTAGGCCCAGCAACAGATACGCAGTATTTT. Its translation is CASSHLGPATDTQYF.

This clone was counted once. V gene TRBV27 combines with J gene TRBJ2-7; 13 positions agree with TRBD2. Germline V CDR1 and CDR2: MNHEY, SMNVEV (reference sequence). The CDR3 extends over 16 amino acids. J gave up 4 bases and V 3 bases, and 6 bases lay outside the gene matches. DNA for the CDR3: TGTGCCAGCAGTTTGACTAGCGGGGGGCGAAGTTACGAGCAGTACTTC. Translated, it gives CASSLTSGGRSYEQYF.

The rearrangement uses TRBV7-3 and TRBJ2-3; D may be TRBD1 or TRBD2 (5 bases each). The CDR3 contains 14 residues. Germline assignment: CDR1 SGHTA and CDR2 FQGTGA. V shed 5 bases and J shed 4 bases, with 13 bases lying between them. CDR3: CASSIIGTSDTQYF. The CDR3, as DNA: TGTGCCAGCAGCATCATAGGGACGTCAGATACGCAGTATTTT.

CDR3 sequence (DNA): TGTGCCAGCTCCCTCAAAGTGCAGGCCTCGAACACTGAAGCTTTCTTT. Its translation is CASSLKVQASNTEAFF. The chain is built from TRBV18 and TRBJ1-1; D unresolved. The ends were cut back, 6 bases at V and 1 base at J, with 18 bases in the middle. This CDR3 has 16 residues. In germline, CDR1 is KGHSH, CDR2 LQKENI.

This clone was observed a few times. The rearrangement uses TRBV6-5 and TRBJ1-5; TRBD1 agrees at 9 bases. The CDR3 is 15 residues long. Per the germline V gene, CDR1 is MNHEY and CDR2 is SVGAGI. The J segment lost 3 bases and the V segment lost 6 bases, leaving 6 bases of the junction unmatched. The DNA of the CDR3 is TGTGCCAGCAGGGTTAGACAGGGGGTCAATCAGCCCCAGCATTTT. Translated: CASRVRQGVNQPQHF.

The chain couples TRBV4-3 to TRBJ1-2; D is unresolved. This CDR3 spans 14 amino acids. Germline-derived CDR1 and CDR2 are LGHNA and YSLEER. Trimming cost V 1 base and J 4 bases, with 10 bases left between them. The CDR3 protein is CASSQGGHGYGYTF. The DNA of the CDR3 is TGCGCCAGCAGCCAAGGTGGCCACGGCTATGGCTACACCTTC.

In DNA form, the CDR3 reads TGTGCCAGCAGGGGATTAGAGTTAGAGCAGTACTTC. Its protein is CASRGLELEQYF. The genes are TRBV7-3 and TRBJ2-7; D not resolved. The CDR3 contains 12 residues. Trimming cost V 6 bases and J 7 bases, with 13 bases left between them. CDR1 SGHTA and CDR2 FQGTGA come from the germline V gene.

The rearrangement links TRBV2 to TRBJ1-5; D unresolved. V was trimmed by 6 bases and J by 3 bases, leaving 15 bases between them. Germline assignment: CDR1 SNHLY and CDR2 FYNNEI. The CDR3 contains 15 residues. CDR3 DNA: TGTGCCAGCAGCGAATCCCTTGGGTACAATCAGCCCCAGCATTTT. Amino acid sequence: CASSESLGYNQPQHF. The full variable domain, its missing parts supplied by reference TRBV2 and TRBJ1-5, is EPEVTQTPSHQVTQMGQEVILRCVPISNHLYFYWYRQILGQKVEFLVSFYNNEISEKSEIFDDQFSVERPDGSNFTLKIRSTKLEDSAMYFCASSESLGYNQPQHFGDGTRLSIL.

CDR3 bases: TGTGCCAGCAGGGATACCAGCTCTGGAAACACCATATATTTT. It is translated as CASRDTSSGNTIYF. The chain links TRBV7-2 to TRBJ1-3, with D uncertain. Trimming removed 6 bases from V and 0 bases from J, with 9 bases in between. CDR3 length equals 14 residues. Per the germline V gene, CDR1 is SGHTA and CDR2 is FQGNSA. Drawing the rest from reference TRBV7-2 and TRBJ1-3, the complete variable domain is GAGVSQSPSNKVTEKGKDVELRCDPISGHTALYWYRQSLGQGLEFLIYFQGNSAPDKSGLPSDRFSAERTGGSVSTLTIQRTQQEDSAVYLCASRDTSSGNTIYFGEGSWLTVV.

CDR3 sequence reads: CASSEIRTGDFQYF. The CDR3 DNA follows: TGTGCCAGCAGTGAAATCCGGACAGGAGATTTTCAGTACTTC. The chain combines TRBV2 with TRBJ2-7; 7 bases map to TRBD1. The CDR3 has 14 amino acids. Looked up from germline, CDR1 is SNHLY and CDR2 is FYNNEI. V shed 2 bases and J 10 bases; nucleotides not matched to a gene: 11.

The V and J genes are TRBV19 and TRBJ1-5; D is possibly TRBD1 (5 bases). Looked up from germline, CDR1 is LNHDA and CDR2 is SQIVND (reference sequence). V was shortened by 7 bases and J by 6 bases, with 13 bases between the two germline ends. The CDR3 has 13 residues. The DNA of the CDR3 is TGTGCCAGTACCACGACAGAAAGTCAGCCCCAGCATTTT. It translates to CASTTTESQPQHF.

The chain couples TRBV7-2 to TRBJ2-1; TRBD1 is a possible D gene (5 bases). V shed 0 bases and J shed 5 bases, with 5 bases lying between them. The CDR3 extends over 13 amino acids. Germline V CDR1 and CDR2: SGHTA, FQGNSA. The DNA of the CDR3 is TGTGCCAGCAGCTTAGCCAGGGACAATGAGCAGTTCTTC. Translated: CASSLARDNEQFF.

The J gene is TRBJ1-5, the V gene TRBV28, with TRBD1 as a possible D gene (5 bases). The germline CDR1 and CDR2 sequences are MDHEN and SYDVKM. CDR3 length: 13 amino acids. V lost 2 bases to trimming and J lost 9 bases, with 11 bases between them. This chain's CDR3 is CASSLAGSPPQHF. The CDR3 nucleotides read TGTGCCAGCAGTTTAGCAGGGTCACCGCCCCAGCATTTT.

As DNA, the CDR3 is TGCGCCAGCAGCCAATTGGGAGGGGTCGGTGGCTACACCTTC. This gives the protein CASSQLGGVGGYTF. This sequence joins TRBV4-3 and TRBJ1-2; D is possibly TRBD1 (5 bases). Trimming shortened V by 2 bases and J by 7 bases, and 14 bases separated the two germline ends. This CDR3 has 14 residues. Germline loops: CDR1 LGHNA, CDR2 YSLEER.

J is TRBJ1-2 and V is TRBV7-2, with TRBD1 matching over 7 bases. Germline values: CDR1 SGHTA, CDR2 FQGNSA. This CDR3 has 13 amino acids. After removal of 8 bases from V and 3 bases from J, the junction contained 6 bases not matched to a gene. CDR3 sequence reads: CASSTGVDYGYTF. CDR3 nucleotide sequence: TGTGCCAGCTCAACAGGGGTTGACTATGGCTACACCTTC. The full variable domain, rest sourced from reference TRBV7-2 and TRBJ1-2, is GAGVSQSPSNKVTEKGKDVELRCDPISGHTALYWYRQSLGQGLEFLIYFQGNSAPDKSGLPSDRFSAERTGGSVSTLTIQRTQQEDSAVYLCASSTGVDYGYTFGSGTRLTVV.

V is TRBV28 and J is TRBJ2-7, with D possibly being TRBD1 (5 bases). This CDR3 comprises 15 residues. Germline CDR1 reads MDHEN; CDR2 reads SYDVKM. The V end lost 11 bases, the J end lost 4 bases, and 24 bases lay between the germline ends. The CDR3 DNA follows: TGTGCCCTATCGGACCCCAGGGCTGGAATTTACGAGCAGTACTTC. Translated, it gives CALSDPRAGIYEQYF.

The rearrangement links TRBV10-3 to TRBJ2-3; D is perhaps TRBD1 (5 bases). V was clipped by 7 bases and J by 4 bases, with 12 bases between them. CDR1 is ENHRY, CDR2 SYGVKD, per germline. The CDR3 is 13 amino acids. The CDR3 here is CAIKGRDADTQYF. CDR3 bases: TGTGCCATCAAGGGCAGGGATGCAGATACGCAGTATTTT.

The V and J genes are TRBV19 and TRBJ2-1; 7 bases line up with TRBD1. This CDR3 is 14 amino acids long. Germline V gene data show CDR1 as LNHDA and CDR2 as SQIVND (reference sequence). The trim removed 5 bases at V and 2 bases at J, leaving 3 bases unmatched. CDR3 residues: CASSGGTAYNEQFF. The CDR3 region has the DNA TGTGCCAGTAGTGGTGGGACAGCCTACAATGAGCAGTTCTTC. Full variable domain (remainder filled in from reference TRBV19 and TRBJ2-1): DGGITQSPKYLFRKEGQNVTLSCEQNLNHDAMYWYRQDPGQGLRLIYYSQIVNDFQKGDIAEGYSVSREKKESFPLTVTSAQKNPTAFYLCASSGGTAYNEQFFGPGTRLTVL.

The rearrangement uses TRBV11-2 and TRBJ2-1; TRBD1 agrees at 9 bases. The germline gives CDR1 SGHAT, CDR2 FQNNGV. After removal of 5 bases from V and 7 bases from J, the junction contained 9 bases not matched to a gene. This CDR3 is 15 amino acids long. As DNA, the CDR3 is TGTGCCAGCAGCCCACGCTCCGGGACAGGGAATGAGCAGTTCTTC. This sequence encodes CASSPRSGTGNEQFF.

For the CDR3, the DNA is TGTGCCAGCTCCCTCCTCGGGACTTCCTACGAGCAGTACTTC. This encodes CASSLLGTSYEQYF. The chain is built from TRBV7-6 and TRBJ2-7, with D possibly being TRBD2 (6 bases). Germline CDR1 SGHVS, CDR2 FNYEAQ. CDR3 size: 14 residues. Trimming left V 8 bases short and J 1 base short, with 15 bases between.

This chain links TRBV7-2 with TRBJ2-2; D assignment may be TRBD1 or TRBD2 (6 bases each). This CDR3 spans 18 amino acids. Germline CDR1 is SGHTA and CDR2 is FQGNSA. V lost 3 bases, J lost 3 bases, and 20 bases lay in between. CDR3 nucleotides: TGTGCCAGCAGCTTCCCCTACACGGGGGCGGGGTACACCGGGGAGCTGTTTTTT. It encodes CASSFPYTGAGYTGELFF.

The chain employs TRBV30 and TRBJ1-2; the match to TRBD1 covers 9 bases. Germline V lookup: CDR1 GTSNPN, CDR2 SVGIG (reference sequence). Trimming removed 0 bases from V and 1 base from J; junction bases left unmatched: 6. The CDR3 is 16 residues long. CDR3 protein: CAWSVPGTGINYGYTF. As DNA, the CDR3 is TGTGCCTGGAGTGTACCGGGGACAGGGATTAACTATGGCTACACCTTC. The whole variable domain, filled in from reference TRBV30 and TRBJ1-2, reads SQTIHQWPATLVQPVGSPLSLECTVEGTSNPNLYWYRQAAGRGLQLLFYSVGIGQISSEVPQNLSASRPQDRQFILSSKKLLLSDSGFYLCAWSVPGTGINYGYTFGSGTRLTVV.

This chain uses TRBV5-1 with TRBJ2-5; no clear D gene. The CDR3 length is 12 residues. V was pared by 0 bases and J by 2 bases, with 2 bases between. Germline CDR1 reads SGHRS; CDR2 reads YFSETQ. The CDR3 loop reads CASSLGQETQYF. The CDR3 nucleotides read TGCGCCAGCAGCTTGGGGCAAGAGACCCAGTACTTC.